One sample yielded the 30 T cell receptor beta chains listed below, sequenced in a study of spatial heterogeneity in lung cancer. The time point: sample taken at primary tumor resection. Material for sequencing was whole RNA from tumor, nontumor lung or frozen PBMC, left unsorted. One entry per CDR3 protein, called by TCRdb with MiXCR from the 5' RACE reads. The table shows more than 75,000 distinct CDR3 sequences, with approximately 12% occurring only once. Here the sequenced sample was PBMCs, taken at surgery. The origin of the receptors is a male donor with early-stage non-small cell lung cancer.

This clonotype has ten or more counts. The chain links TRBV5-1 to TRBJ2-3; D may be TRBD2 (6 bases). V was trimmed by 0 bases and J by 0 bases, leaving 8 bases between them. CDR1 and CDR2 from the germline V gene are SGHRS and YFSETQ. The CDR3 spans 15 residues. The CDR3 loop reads CASSLGAGSTDTQYF. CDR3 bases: TGCGCCAGCAGCTTGGGAGCGGGTAGCACAGATACGCAGTATTTT. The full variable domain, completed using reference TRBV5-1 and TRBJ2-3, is KAGVTQTPRYLIKTRGQQVTLSCSPISGHRSVSWYQQTPGQGLQFLFEYFSETQRNKGNFPGRFSGRQFSNSRSEMNVSTLELGDSALYLCASSLGAGSTDTQYFGPGTRLTVL.

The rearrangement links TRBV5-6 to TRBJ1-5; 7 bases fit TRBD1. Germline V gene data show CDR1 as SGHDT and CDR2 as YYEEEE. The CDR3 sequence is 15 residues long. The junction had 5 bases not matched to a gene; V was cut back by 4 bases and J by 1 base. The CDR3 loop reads CASSPRQGSNQPQHF. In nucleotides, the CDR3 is TGTGCCAGCAGCCCCCGACAGGGAAGCAATCAGCCCCAGCATTTT.

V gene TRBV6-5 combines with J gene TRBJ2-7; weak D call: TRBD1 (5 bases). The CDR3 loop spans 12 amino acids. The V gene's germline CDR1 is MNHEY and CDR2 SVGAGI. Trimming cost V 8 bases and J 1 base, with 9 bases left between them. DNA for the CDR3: TGTGCCAGCGGGGCTGGATCCTACGAGCAGTACTTC. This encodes CASGAGSYEQYF.

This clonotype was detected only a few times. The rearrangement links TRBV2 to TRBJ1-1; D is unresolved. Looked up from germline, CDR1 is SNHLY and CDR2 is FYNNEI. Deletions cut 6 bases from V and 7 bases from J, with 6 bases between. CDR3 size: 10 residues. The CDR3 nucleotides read TGTGCCAGCAGAGGTAGTGAAGCTTTCTTT. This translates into CASRGSEAFF.

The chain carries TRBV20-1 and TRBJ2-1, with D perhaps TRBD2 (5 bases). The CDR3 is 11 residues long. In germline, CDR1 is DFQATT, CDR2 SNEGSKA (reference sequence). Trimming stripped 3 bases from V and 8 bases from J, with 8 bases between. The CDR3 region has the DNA TGCAGTGCTAGCGGGGTGGATGAGCAGTTCTTC. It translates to CSASGVDEQFF.

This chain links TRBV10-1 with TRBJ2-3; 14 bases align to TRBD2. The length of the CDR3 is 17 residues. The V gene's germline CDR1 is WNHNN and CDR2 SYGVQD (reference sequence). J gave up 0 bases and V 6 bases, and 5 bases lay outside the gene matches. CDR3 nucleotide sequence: TGCGCCAGCAGCGTTGGGACTAGCGGGAGAAGCACAGATACGCAGTATTTT. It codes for CASSVGTSGRSTDTQYF.

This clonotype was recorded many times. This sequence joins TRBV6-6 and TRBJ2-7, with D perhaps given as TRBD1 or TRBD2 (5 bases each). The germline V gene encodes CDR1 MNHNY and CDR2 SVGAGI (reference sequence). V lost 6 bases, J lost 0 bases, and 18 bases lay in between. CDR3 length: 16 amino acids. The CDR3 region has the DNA TGTGCCAGCAGGGATAGGGACCGCCTATTCTCCTACGAGCAGTACTTC. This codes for CASRDRDRLFSYEQYF.

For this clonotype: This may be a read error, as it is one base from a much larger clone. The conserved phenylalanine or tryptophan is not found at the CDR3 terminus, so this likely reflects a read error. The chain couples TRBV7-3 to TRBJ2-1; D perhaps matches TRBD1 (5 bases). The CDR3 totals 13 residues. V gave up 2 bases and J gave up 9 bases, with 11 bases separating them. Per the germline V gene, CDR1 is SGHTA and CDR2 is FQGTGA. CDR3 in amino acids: CASSLGQGGEQFY. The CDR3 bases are TGTGCCAGCAGCTTAGGGCAGGGCGGTGAGCAGTTCTAC.

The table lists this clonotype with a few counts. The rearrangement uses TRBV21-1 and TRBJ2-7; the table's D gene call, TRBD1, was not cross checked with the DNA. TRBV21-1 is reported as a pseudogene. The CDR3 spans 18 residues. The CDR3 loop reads CASSKRNDGVGPENEQYF. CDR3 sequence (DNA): TGTGCCAGCAGCAAACGTAACGATGGGGTCGGCCCCGAAAACGAGCAGTACTTC.

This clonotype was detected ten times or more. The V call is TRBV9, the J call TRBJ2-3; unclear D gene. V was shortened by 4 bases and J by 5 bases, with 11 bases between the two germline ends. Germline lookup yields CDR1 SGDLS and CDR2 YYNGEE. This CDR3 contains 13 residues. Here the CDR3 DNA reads TGTGCCAGCAGCCCAAAGACGGGAGATACGCAGTATTTT. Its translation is CASSPKTGDTQYF.

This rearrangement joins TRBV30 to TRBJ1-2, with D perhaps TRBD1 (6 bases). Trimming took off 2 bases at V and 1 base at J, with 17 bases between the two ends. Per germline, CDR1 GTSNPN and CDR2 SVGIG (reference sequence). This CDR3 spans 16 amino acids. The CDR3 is CAWSTPRDNLNYGYTF. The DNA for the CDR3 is TGTGCCTGGAGTACGCCTCGGGACAACCTTAACTATGGCTACACCTTC.

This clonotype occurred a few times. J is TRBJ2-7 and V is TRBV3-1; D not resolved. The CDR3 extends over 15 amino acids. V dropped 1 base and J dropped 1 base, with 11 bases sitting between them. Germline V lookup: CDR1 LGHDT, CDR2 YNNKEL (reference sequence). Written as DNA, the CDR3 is TGTGCCAGCAGCCAAGTAGGAAGGCGGTCCTACGAGCAGTACTTC. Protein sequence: CASSQVGRRSYEQYF.

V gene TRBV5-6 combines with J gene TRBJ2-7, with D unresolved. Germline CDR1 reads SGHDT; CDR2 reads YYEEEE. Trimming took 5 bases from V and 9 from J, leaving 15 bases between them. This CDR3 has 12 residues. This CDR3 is CASRLGPSGQYF. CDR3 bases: TGTGCCAGCAGGCTCGGACCGTCCGGGCAGTACTTC.

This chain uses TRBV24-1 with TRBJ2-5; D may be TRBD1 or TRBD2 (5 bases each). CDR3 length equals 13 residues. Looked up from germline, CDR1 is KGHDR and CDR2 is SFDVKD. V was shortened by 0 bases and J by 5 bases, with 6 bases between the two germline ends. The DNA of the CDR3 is TGTGCCACCAGTGATTTGGGGACGGAGACCCAGTACTTC. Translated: CATSDLGTETQYF.

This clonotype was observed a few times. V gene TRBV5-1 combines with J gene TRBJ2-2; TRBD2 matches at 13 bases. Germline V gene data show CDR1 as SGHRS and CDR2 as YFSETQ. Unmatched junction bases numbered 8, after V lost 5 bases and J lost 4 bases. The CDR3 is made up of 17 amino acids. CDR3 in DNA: TGCGCCAGCAGTTCCGGACTAGCGGGGGATTTCACCGGGGAGCTGTTTTTT. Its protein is CASSSGLAGDFTGELFF.

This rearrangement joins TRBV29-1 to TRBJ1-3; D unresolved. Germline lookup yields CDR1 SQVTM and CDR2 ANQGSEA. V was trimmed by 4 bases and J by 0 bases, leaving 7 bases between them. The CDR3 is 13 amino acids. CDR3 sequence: CSVGEYSGNTIYF. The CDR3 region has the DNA TGCAGCGTTGGGGAGTACTCTGGAAACACCATATATTTT.

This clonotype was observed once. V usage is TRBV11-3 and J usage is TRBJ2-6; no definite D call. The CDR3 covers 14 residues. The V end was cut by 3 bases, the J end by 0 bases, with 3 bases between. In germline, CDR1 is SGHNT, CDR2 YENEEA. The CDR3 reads CASSFDSGANVLTF. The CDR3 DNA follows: TGTGCCAGCAGCTTTGACTCTGGGGCCAACGTCCTGACTTTC.

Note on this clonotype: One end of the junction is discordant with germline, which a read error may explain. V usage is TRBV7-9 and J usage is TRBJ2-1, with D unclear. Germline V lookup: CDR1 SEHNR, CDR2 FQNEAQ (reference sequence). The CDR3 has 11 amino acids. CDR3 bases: TGTGCCAGCAGCTCCAACAATGAGCAGTTCTTC. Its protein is CASSSNNEQFF.

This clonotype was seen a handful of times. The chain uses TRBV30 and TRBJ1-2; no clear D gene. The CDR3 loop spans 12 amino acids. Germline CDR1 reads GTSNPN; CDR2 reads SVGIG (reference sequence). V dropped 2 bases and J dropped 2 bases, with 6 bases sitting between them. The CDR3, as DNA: TGTGCCTGGAGTAACGGGAACTATGGCTACACCTTC. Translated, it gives CAWSNGNYGYTF.

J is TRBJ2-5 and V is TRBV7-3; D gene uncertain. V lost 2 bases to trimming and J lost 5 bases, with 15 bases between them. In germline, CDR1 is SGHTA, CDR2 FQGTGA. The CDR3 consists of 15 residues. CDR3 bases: TGTGCCAGCAGCTTAGATGGGTTGCCACGTGAGACCCAGTACTTC. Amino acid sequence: CASSLDGLPRETQYF.

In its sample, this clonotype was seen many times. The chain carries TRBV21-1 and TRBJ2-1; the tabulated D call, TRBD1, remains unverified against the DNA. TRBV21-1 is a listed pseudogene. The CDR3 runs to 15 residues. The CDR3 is CASPLRAVSYNEQFF. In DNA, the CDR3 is TGTGCCAGTCCCCTTAGGGCGGTATCCTACAATGAGCAGTTCTTC.

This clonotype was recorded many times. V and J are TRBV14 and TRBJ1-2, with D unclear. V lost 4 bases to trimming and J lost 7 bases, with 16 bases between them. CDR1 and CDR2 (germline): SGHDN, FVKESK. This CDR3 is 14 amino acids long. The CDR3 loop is CASSPLGKDGGYTF. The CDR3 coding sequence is TGTGCCAGCAGCCCCCTGGGGAAGGATGGTGGCTACACCTTC.

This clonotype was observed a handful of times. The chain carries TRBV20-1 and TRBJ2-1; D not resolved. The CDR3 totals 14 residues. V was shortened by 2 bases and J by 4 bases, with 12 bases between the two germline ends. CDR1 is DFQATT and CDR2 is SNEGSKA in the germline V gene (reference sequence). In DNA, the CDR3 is TGCAGTGCTAGAATACCTCTTAGGTACAATGAGCAGTTCTTC. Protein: CSARIPLRYNEQFF.

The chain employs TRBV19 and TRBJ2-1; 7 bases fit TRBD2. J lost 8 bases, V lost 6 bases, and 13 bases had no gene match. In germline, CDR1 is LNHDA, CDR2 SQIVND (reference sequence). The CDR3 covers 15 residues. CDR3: CASSHSRLRGDEQFF. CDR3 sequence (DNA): TGTGCCAGTAGCCACTCAAGGCTCCGGGGGGATGAGCAGTTCTTC. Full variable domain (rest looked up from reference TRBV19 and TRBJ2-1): DGGITQSPKYLFRKEGQNVTLSCEQNLNHDAMYWYRQDPGQGLRLIYYSQIVNDFQKGDIAEGYSVSREKKESFPLTVTSAQKNPTAFYLCASSHSRLRGDEQFFGPGTRLTVL.

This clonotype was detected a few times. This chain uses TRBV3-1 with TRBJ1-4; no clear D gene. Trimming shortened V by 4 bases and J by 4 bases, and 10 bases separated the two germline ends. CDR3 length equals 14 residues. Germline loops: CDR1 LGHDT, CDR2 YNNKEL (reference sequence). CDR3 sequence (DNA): TGTGCCAGCAGCCGGGAGGCGGTTAATGAAAAACTGTTTTTT. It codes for CASSREAVNEKLFF.

The CDR3 reads CASSSKGHSSGANVLTF. CDR3 DNA: TGTGCCAGCAGCTCTAAGGGACACAGCTCTGGGGCCAACGTCCTGACTTTC. V usage is TRBV3-1 and J usage is TRBJ2-6, with D possibly matching TRBD1 (6 bases). Trimming removed 5 bases at V and 0 bases at J, with 14 bases between. Germline CDR1 reads LGHDT; CDR2 reads YNNKEL (reference sequence). The CDR3 has 17 residues.

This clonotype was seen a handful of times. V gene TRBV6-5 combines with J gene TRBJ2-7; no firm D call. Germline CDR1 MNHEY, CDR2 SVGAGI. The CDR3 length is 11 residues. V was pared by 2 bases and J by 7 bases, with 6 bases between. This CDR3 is CASSYAGEQYF. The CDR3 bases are TGTGCCAGCAGTTACGCTGGGGAGCAGTACTTC.

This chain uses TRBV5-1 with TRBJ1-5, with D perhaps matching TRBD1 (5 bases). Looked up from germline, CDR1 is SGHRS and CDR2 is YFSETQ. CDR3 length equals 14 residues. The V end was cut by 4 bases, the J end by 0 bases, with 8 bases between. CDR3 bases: TGCGCCAGCAGCCCGGACAATAGCAATCAGCCCCAGCATTTT. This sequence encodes CASSPDNSNQPQHF.

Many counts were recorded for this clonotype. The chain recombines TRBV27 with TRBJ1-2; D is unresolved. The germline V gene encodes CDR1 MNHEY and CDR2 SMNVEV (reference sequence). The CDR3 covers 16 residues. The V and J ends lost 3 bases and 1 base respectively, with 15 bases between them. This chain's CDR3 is CASSLREGKFNYGYTF. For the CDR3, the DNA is TGTGCCAGCAGTTTGAGGGAAGGGAAATTTAACTATGGCTACACCTTC.

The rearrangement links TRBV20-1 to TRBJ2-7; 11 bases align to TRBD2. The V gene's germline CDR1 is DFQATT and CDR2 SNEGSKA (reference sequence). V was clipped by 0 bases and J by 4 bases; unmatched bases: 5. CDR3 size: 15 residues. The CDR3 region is CSAREGSSGGYEQYF. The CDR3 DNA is TGCAGTGCTAGAGAGGGATCTAGCGGGGGGTACGAGCAGTACTTC.